The T cell receptor (beta chain) under discussion was sequenced for a study of graft-versus-host responses after intestinal transplantation (dated by TCRdb to about 2021). As for the study more broadly: Recipients received multivisceral, liver-intestinal, or isolated intestinal transplants. Anti-thymocyte globulin induction was given to all recipients, followed by maintenance tacrolimus and steroids for approximately 3 years. After intestinal transplantation, graft-versus-host and host-versus-graft alloreactive T cell clones were followed in the graft, circulation and bone marrow using bulk TCR-beta CDR3 sequencing. Alloreactive clones were identified by sequencing pre-transplant mixed lymphocyte reaction products and comparing them with unstimulated pre-transplant donor and recipient T cells. A cohort of about two dozen intestinal transplant recipients, including one retransplant, was enrolled, and 3 patients lacking pretransplant specimens were excluded. Donor T cell macrochimerism was defined as a peak of at least 4% donor T cells among recipient peripheral blood mononuclear cells. Rather than going through the commercial service, samples from a few later patients were sequenced in-house on an Illumina MiSeq and processed with MiXCR. Results and caveats for the whole study, not just this receptor: GvH clones turned up in recipient bone marrow, with some appearing earlier in ileal mucosa or blood, a pattern consistent with an intestinal mucosal origin. Patients with donor T cell macrochimerism had high GvH to HvG T cell clonal ratios in their allografts. The conclusions were limited by the relatively low number and heterogeneity of the intestinal transplant patients. Early after transplant, peak levels of circulating GvH clones were associated with declines in HvG clones.

The CDR3 holds 13 amino acids from the cysteine to the phenylalanine. Only CDR3 DNA remains: 39 bases, in frame from the first base. CDR1 and CDR2, per the germline V gene (reference sequence), are MNHEY and SMNVEV. The junction shows trimming of 3 bases on V and 2 bases on J, plus 7 bases between the germline ends. To isolate intraepithelial and lamina propria lymphocytes from graft specimens, dithiothreitol, EDTA incubations and collagenase D digestion were used. Bulk TCR-beta sequencing was performed on serial intestinal graft biopsy specimens collected as late as 600 days after transplant. Library creation used the immunoSEQ multiplex PCR assay. For most patients, genomic DNA was subjected to high-throughput TCR-beta CDR3 sequencing by Adaptive Biotechnologies. In the source study's methods: TCR sequencing data were retrieved from Adaptive's ImmunoSEQ software for about 17 patients, whereas three other patients were processed with MiXCR and VDJtools. Because the origin of CDR3 nucleotide sequences shared between donor and recipient could not be assigned, those sequences were removed. Alloreactive clones required at least 2-fold expansion over unstimulated cells and minimum CFSE-low frequency of 0.002% (template counts) or 0.001% (read counts). A clone was considered mappable if detected in the sequenced pre-transplant spleen, lymph node, or MLR CFSE-low populations of the donor or recipient. Cumulative frequency of alloreactive clones was calculated as a percentage of all sequences weighted by copy number. Not all clones reach the TCRdb copy of this immuneACCESS table, which keeps in-frame sequences only. Checked studies attribute under half of the gap to unresolved V genes and leave the rest unexplained. V and J calls plus clone size are reproduced from that table; the DNA served to infer D and trimming. The sample includes more than 30,000 clones, with about nine tenths observed a single time. The top ten clonotypes cover around 17% of the sample.

Details on this clone: Its binding antigen is unknown. No base quality values were provided; no much bigger clone lies one nucleotide off.

Rearrangement joined TRBV27 to TRBJ2-5; the D gene is unclear. The specimen was ileum tissue, collected almost 210 days after intestinal transplant. The receptor comes from a human patient who received an intestinal transplant, so some T cells may come from the graft donor. CDR3 protein: CASSFRSQETQYF. The DNA sequence is given as TGTGCCAGCAGTTTCAGGTCTCAAGAGACCCAGTACTTC.